These 25 T cell receptor beta chains were sequenced from one sample in a study of regulatory T cells in long-lasting Graves disease. Researchers made TCR beta libraries by using iRepertoire HTBI primers and running Arm-PCR on CDR3 regions. TCRdb re-called the multiplex PCR reads through MiXCR, storing one row per CDR3 protein. The sample lists more than 300,000 distinct CDR3 sequences, around 15% seen once, with roughly 21% in the top ten. The sample's time point: newly diagnosed GD, antithyroid drugs for less than 3 months. RNA isolated from PBMCs was used to make the TCR library. The sample also formed part of further work on T cells in Graves' hyperthyroidism and ophthalmopathy.

The sample in question was peripheral blood mononuclear cells (PBMCs), obtained at new diagnosis, from a patient treated with antithyroid drugs. These receptors were collected from a woman under 30 with Graves disease.

This clonotype was found many times. The chain carries TRBV28 and TRBJ2-3; D might be TRBD2 (6 bases). Germline V gene sequence: CDR1 MDHEN, CDR2 SYDVKM. V dropped 3 bases and J dropped 3 bases, with 16 bases sitting between them. The CDR3 has 16 amino acids. CDR3 sequence reads: CASSLGLAIGTDTQYF. CDR3 sequence (DNA): TGTGCCAGCAGTTTGGGGCTAGCGATAGGGACAGATACGCAGTATTTT.

This clonotype appeared many times. The gene calls are TRBV5-1 and TRBJ2-3, with 8 bases that match TRBD2. The junction had 5 bases not matched to a gene; V was cut back by 3 bases and J by 5 bases. Germline V gene data show CDR1 as SGHRS and CDR2 as YFSETQ. The CDR3 runs to 14 residues. In DNA, the CDR3 is TGCGCCAGCAGCTCAGCGGGGGCCCAAGATACGCAGTATTTT. This sequence encodes CASSSAGAQDTQYF.

This clonotype was detected a few times. J is TRBJ2-2 and V is TRBV28; 9 nucleotides line up with TRBD2. Losses at the gene ends were 1 base for V and 2 bases for J; bases not matched to a gene: 2. The length of the CDR3 is 16 residues. The germline CDR1 and CDR2 sequences are MDHEN and SYDVKM. The CDR3 loop reads CASSLLAGENTGELFF. CDR3 nucleotide sequence: TGTGCCAGCAGTTTATTAGCGGGGGAAAACACCGGGGAGCTGTTTTTT. The full variable domain, with the rest looked up from reference TRBV28 and TRBJ2-2, is DVKVTQSSRYLVKRTGEKVFLECVQDMDHENMFWYRQDPGLGLRLIYFSYDVKMKEKGDIPEGYSVSREKKERFSLILESASTNQTSMYLCASSLLAGENTGELFFGEGSRLTVL.

Concerning this clonotype: A much more abundant neighbour one base away suggests this may be a read error. This chain links TRBV7-3 with TRBJ2-2; weak D call: TRBD1 (6 bases). This CDR3 comprises 12 residues. CDR1 SGHTA and CDR2 FQGTGA come from the germline V gene. CDR3 in amino acids: CTSSFRGAELFF. The CDR3 DNA reads as TGTACCAGCAGCTTCAGGGGCGCGGAGCTGTTTTTT.

This clonotype was seen repeatedly, ten times or more. The chain combines TRBV5-1 with TRBJ2-7; no definite D call. V lost 1 base and J lost 0, with 8 bases in between. Germline V CDR1 and CDR2: SGHRS, YFSETQ. This CDR3 has 14 residues. CDR3 loop: CASSLFRASYEQYF. The CDR3 DNA follows: TGCGCCAGCAGCTTGTTTAGGGCCTCCTACGAGCAGTACTTC.

V gene TRBV11-2 combines with J gene TRBJ1-6, with 7 nucleotides matching TRBD1. The CDR3 consists of 14 residues. The V segment lost 5 bases and the J segment 10 bases; nucleotides outside the gene matches: 8. The germline gives CDR1 SGHAT, CDR2 FQNNGV. The DNA of the CDR3 is TGTGCCAGCAGCCAGGGGGGGGGGGACTCACCCCTCCACTTT. As protein: CASSQGGGDSPLHF.

Regarding this clonotype: A junction end diverges from the germline sequence, so it may reflect a read error. V is TRBV4-1 and J is TRBJ2-2; a possible D gene is TRBD2 (6 bases). The germline CDR1 and CDR2 sequences are MGHRA and YSYEKL. The CDR3 has 13 amino acids. The CDR3 is CASSQSGTGEPFF. In DNA, the CDR3 is TGCGCCAGCAGCCAATCAGGAACGGGGGAGCCGTTTTTT.

To note about this clonotype: This may arise from a read error, as a much more abundant clone is one base away. The gene calls are TRBV5-1 and TRBJ1-1; D gene unclear. The CDR3 has 13 residues. In germline, CDR1 is SGHRS, CDR2 YFSETQ. The CDR3 region is CAGSPDLEYEAFF. CDR3 nucleotides: TGCGCCGGCAGCCCGGACTTGGAGTACGAAGCTTTCTTT. The whole variable domain, remainder taken from reference TRBV5-1 and TRBJ1-1, is KAGVTQTPRYLIKTRGQQVTLSCSPISGHRSVSWYQQTPGQGLQFLFEYFSETQRNKGNFPGRFSGRQFSNSRSEMNVSTLELGDSALYLCAGSPDLEYEAFFGQGTRLTVV.

This chain uses TRBV16 with TRBJ1-1, with D perhaps matching TRBD1 (5 bases). Trimming stripped 0 bases from V and 1 base from J, with 9 bases between. CDR3 length: 15 residues. Germline V lookup: CDR1 KGHSY, CDR2 FQNENV. In DNA, the CDR3 is TGTGCCAGCAGCCAATCAGGCAGGGCGAACACTGAAGCTTTCTTT. This encodes CASSQSGRANTEAFF.

To note about this clonotype: A much larger clone differs by one base, so this may be a read error. J is TRBJ1-1 and V is TRBV10-3; D gene unclear. Germline CDR1 and CDR2: ENHRY and SYGVKD. The CDR3 length is 14 residues. The CDR3: CATSDAPGNTEAFF. The CDR3 DNA sequence: TGTGCCACCAGTGACGCTCCCGGGAACACTGAAGCTTTCTTT.

This chain connects TRBV29-1 to TRBJ2-7, with a possible D match to TRBD2 (7 bases). Trimming removed 4 bases from V and 3 bases from J, with 16 bases in between. Per the germline V gene, CDR1 is SQVTM and CDR2 is ANQGSEA. The CDR3 totals 14 residues. This CDR3 is CSVAQGGMNYEQYF. CDR3 nucleotide sequence: TGCAGCGTTGCACAGGGAGGGATGAACTACGAGCAGTACTTC.

This clonotype showed up many times. This sequence joins TRBV3-1 and TRBJ2-7; either TRBD1 or TRBD2 may supply D (7 bases each). Germline V lookup: CDR1 LGHDT, CDR2 YNNKEL (reference sequence). Trimming took off 6 bases at V and 5 bases at J, with 17 bases between the two ends. This CDR3 spans 14 amino acids. DNA for the CDR3: TGTGCCAGCAGACAGGGGCGGCTAGCGGACGAGCAGTACTTC. Translated, it gives CASRQGRLADEQYF.

The sample holds many counts of this clonotype. The chain uses TRBV11-2 and TRBJ2-1; no reliable D call. V was cut by 1 base and J by 0 bases, with 10 bases left in between. The CDR3 has 16 amino acids. CDR1 and CDR2 (germline): SGHAT, FQNNGV. DNA for the CDR3: TGTGCCAGCAGCTTAGCAGGCCCTAGCTCCTACAATGAGCAGTTCTTC. Translation: CASSLAGPSSYNEQFF.

The sample holds a few counts of this clonotype. The J gene is TRBJ1-1, the V gene TRBV5-5; no reliable D call. Trimming took off 3 bases at V and 6 bases at J, with 15 bases between the two ends. There are 14 residues in the CDR3. Germline V gives CDR1 SGHKS, CDR2 YYEKEE (reference sequence). The CDR3 DNA is TGTGCCAGCAGCTGGCAGGCCAGCCCCCCTGAAGCTTTCTTT. This encodes CASSWQASPPEAFF.

This clonotype was counted ten times or more. The rearrangement joins TRBV27 to TRBJ2-1; D may be TRBD1 (6 bases). V lost 0 bases to trimming and J lost 5 bases, with 11 bases between them. Germline-derived CDR1 and CDR2 are MNHEY and SMNVEV (reference sequence). The CDR3 has 15 amino acids. DNA of the CDR3: TGTGCCAGCAGTTTATCGTTTGCAGGGGACAATGAGCAGTTCTTC. It translates to CASSLSFAGDNEQFF.

V gene TRBV19 combines with J gene TRBJ1-2; 7 bases are a match to TRBD1. The germline gives CDR1 LNHDA, CDR2 SQIVND (reference sequence). The junction had 7 bases not matched to a gene; V was cut back by 4 bases and J by 2 bases. The CDR3 runs to 15 residues. The CDR3 DNA follows: TGTGCCAGTAGTAGTCCACAGGGGACCAACTATGGCTACACCTTC. It translates to CASSSPQGTNYGYTF.

This clonotype was seen a handful of times. The junction departs from the called germline gene at one end, perhaps through a read error. CDR3 in amino acids: CASSLTFGPLKDTEAFF. In DNA, the CDR3 is TGTGCCAGCAGCTTGACATTCGGGCCCCTTAAGGACACTGAAGCTTTCTTT. This sequence joins TRBV5-1 and TRBJ1-1; unclear D gene. Germline V gives CDR1 SGHRS, CDR2 YFSETQ. The CDR3 contains 17 residues.

This clonotype has just a few counts. The chain recombines TRBV7-9 with TRBJ2-7, with no clear D. The V end lost 3 bases, the J end lost 5 bases, and 5 bases lay between the germline ends. The CDR3 is 11 residues long. Germline V gene lookup returns CDR1 SEHNR and CDR2 FQNEAQ (reference sequence). CDR3 protein: CASSLNDEQYF. For the CDR3, the DNA is TGTGCCAGCAGCTTGAACGACGAGCAGTACTTC.

This clonotype showed up many times. The rearrangement joins TRBV12-3 or TRBV12-4 to TRBJ1-1, with D unclear. Trimming left V 3 bases short and J 7 bases short, with 12 bases between. The CDR3 is 13 residues long. CDR3 protein: CASSFQGRIEAFF. The CDR3 DNA follows: TGTGCCAGCAGTTTTCAAGGTCGGATTGAAGCTTTCTTT.

This clonotype turned up a few times. This sequence joins TRBV3-1 and TRBJ2-5, with 7 bases aligning to TRBD2. This CDR3 has 17 residues. The V gene's germline CDR1 is LGHDT and CDR2 YNNKEL (reference sequence). Losses at the gene ends were 3 bases for V and 3 bases for J; bases not matched to a gene: 13. The CDR3 protein is CASSHFNLAVKKETQYF. The CDR3 DNA reads TGTGCCAGCAGCCATTTTAACCTAGCGGTGAAGAAAGAGACCCAGTACTTC.

The gene calls are TRBV19 and TRBJ1-5, with D uncertain. Germline CDR1 reads LNHDA; CDR2 reads SQIVND (reference sequence). The CDR3 loop spans 13 amino acids. The ends were cut back, 2 bases at V and 7 bases at J, with 9 bases in the middle. This CDR3 reads CASSIWGQQPQHF. The DNA for the CDR3 is TGTGCCAGTAGTATATGGGGTCAGCAGCCCCAGCATTTT.

The table lists this clonotype with a few counts. The V and J genes are TRBV20-1 and TRBJ1-2; 9 bases are shared with TRBD1. V trimming: 3 bases; J trimming: 1 base; junction bases outside the gene matches: 15. Germline CDR1 is DFQATT and CDR2 is SNEGSKA (reference sequence). This CDR3 is 18 amino acids long. The CDR3 loop is CSASLSSIRDRVNYGYTF. The DNA of the CDR3 is TGCAGTGCTAGTCTCTCCTCTATCCGGGACAGGGTTAACTATGGCTACACCTTC.

This clonotype occurred many times. The CDR3 DNA follows: TGTGCCAGCAGTGCACGGGACACGGGAGGGGGCTATGGCTACACCTTC. Its protein product is CASSARDTGGGYGYTF. J is TRBJ1-2 and V is TRBV28, with a tentative D call TRBD1 (6 bases). Germline V gene lookup returns CDR1 MDHEN and CDR2 SYDVKM. V lost 5 bases to trimming and J lost 4 bases, with 20 bases between them. The CDR3 sequence is 16 residues long.

At least ten counts were recorded for this clonotype. The J gene is TRBJ2-3, the V gene TRBV5-1; tentatively, D is TRBD1 (6 bases). Germline loops: CDR1 SGHRS, CDR2 YFSETQ. The CDR3 totals 17 residues. V was pared by 3 bases and J by 3 bases, with 20 bases between. The CDR3 spells CASSSGTYPRGTDTQYF. The DNA for the CDR3 is TGCGCCAGCAGCTCCGGGACATACCCGAGGGGGACAGATACGCAGTATTTT.

In its sample, this clonotype was seen many times. The CDR3 sequence is CASSAQQGADYGYTF. In nucleotides, the CDR3 is TGTGCCAGCAGTGCCCAACAGGGAGCTGACTATGGCTACACCTTC. This chain uses TRBV27 with TRBJ1-2; the D gene is possibly TRBD1 (6 bases). The CDR3 is 15 amino acids. Germline CDR1 MNHEY, CDR2 SMNVEV (reference sequence). The V gene lost 5 bases and the J gene lost 3 bases, with 16 bases spanning the gap.